This TCR beta chain was recovered during a study of breast tumors, draining lymph nodes, adjacent tissues. Study-wide results and caveats: Tumor T cell lymph node origin was a supported hypothesis, not proven. Compared with lymph nodes, tumors were less diverse; compared with nontumor tissue, more. Compared with basal-like, luminal-like tumors shared significantly more repertoire with nontumor tissue. Most tumor T cells seemingly derive from lymph node, then expand in tumor.

TCRdb reprocessed the multiplex PCR reads via MiXCR and lists one record per CDR3 protein. The sample includes about 140,000 distinct CDR3 sequences, over 25% of them seen just once. Axillary draining lymph nodes of breast cancer patients supplied the node samples. About this clonotype: Its antigen is still unknown.

V was clipped by 0 bases and J by 1 base, with 12 bases between them. Germline V gives CDR1 DFQATT, CDR2 SNEGSKA (reference sequence). This CDR3 is 15 amino acids long. Source material: axillary lymph node tissue. This TCR came from a female donor with breast cancer. Some clones in this sample may be carry-over from other donors' samples. The chain links TRBV20-1 to TRBJ1-1, with D perhaps TRBD1 (5 bases). The CDR3 loop is CSARDGGKWNTEAFF. CDR3 in DNA: TGCAGTGCTAGAGACGGGGGAAAGTGGAACACTGAAGCTTTCTTT.